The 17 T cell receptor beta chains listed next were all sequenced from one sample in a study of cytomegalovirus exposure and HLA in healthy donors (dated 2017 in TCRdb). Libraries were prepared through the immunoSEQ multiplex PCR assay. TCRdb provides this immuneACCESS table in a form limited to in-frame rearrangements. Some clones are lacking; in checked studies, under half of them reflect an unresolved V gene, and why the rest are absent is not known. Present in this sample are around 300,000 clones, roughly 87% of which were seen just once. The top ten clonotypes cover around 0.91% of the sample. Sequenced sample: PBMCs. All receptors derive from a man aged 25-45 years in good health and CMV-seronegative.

CDR3 sequence reads: CASSLTANTEAFF. Written as DNA, the CDR3 is TGTGCCAGCAGCTTGACAGCGAACACTGAAGCTTTCTTT. The V call is TRBV5-5, the J call TRBJ1-1; D remains unclear. Trimming removed 1 base at V and 1 base at J, with 5 bases between. The V gene's germline CDR1 is SGHKS and CDR2 YYEKEE (reference sequence). CDR3 length equals 13 residues.

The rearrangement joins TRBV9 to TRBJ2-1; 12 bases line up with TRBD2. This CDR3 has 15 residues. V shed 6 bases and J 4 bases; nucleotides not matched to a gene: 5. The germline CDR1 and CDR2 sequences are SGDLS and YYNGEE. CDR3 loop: CASKRTSGAYNEQFF. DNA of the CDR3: TGTGCCAGCAAGAGGACTAGCGGGGCGTACAATGAGCAGTTCTTC.

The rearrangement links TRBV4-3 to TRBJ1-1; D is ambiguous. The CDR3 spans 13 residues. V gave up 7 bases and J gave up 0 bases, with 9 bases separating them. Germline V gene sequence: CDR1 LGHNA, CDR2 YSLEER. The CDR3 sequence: CASTRVLNTEAFF. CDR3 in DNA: TGCGCCAGCACCCGGGTGCTGAACACTGAAGCTTTCTTT.

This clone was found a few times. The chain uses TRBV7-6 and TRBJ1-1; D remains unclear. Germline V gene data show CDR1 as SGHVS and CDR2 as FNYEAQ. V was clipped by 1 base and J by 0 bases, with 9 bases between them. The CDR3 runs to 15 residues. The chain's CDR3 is CASSLVPGVNTEAFF. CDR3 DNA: TGTGCCAGCAGCTTAGTTCCCGGGGTGAACACTGAAGCTTTCTTT.

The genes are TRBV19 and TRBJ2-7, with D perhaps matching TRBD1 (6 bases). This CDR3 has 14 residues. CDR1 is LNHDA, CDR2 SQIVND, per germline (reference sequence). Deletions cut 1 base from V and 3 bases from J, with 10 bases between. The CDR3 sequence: CASSIGEGVYEQYF. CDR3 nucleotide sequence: TGTGCCAGTAGTATAGGTGAGGGGGTCTACGAGCAGTACTTC.

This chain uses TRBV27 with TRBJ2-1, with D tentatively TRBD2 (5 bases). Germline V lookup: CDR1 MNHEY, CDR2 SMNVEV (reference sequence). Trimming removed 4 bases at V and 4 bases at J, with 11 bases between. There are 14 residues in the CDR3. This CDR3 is CASSSSAEYNEQFF. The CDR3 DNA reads TGTGCCAGCAGTTCCTCAGCGGAGTACAATGAGCAGTTCTTC.

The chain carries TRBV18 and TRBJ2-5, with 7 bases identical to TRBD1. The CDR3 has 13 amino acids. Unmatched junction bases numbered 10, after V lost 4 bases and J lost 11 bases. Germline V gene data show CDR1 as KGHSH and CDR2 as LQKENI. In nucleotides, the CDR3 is TGTGCCAGCTCACTTTATGACAGGGCCGGACAGTACTTC. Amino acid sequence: CASSLYDRAGQYF.

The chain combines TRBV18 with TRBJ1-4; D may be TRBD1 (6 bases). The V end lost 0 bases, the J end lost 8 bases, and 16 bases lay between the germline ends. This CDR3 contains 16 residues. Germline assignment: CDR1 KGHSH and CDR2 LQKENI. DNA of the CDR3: TGTGCCAGCTCACCACCACGGGACAAGTCAGGGGAAAAACTGTTTTTT. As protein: CASSPPRDKSGEKLFF. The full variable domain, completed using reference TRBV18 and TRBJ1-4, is NAGVMQNPRHLVRRRGQEARLRCSPMKGHSHVYWYRQLPEEGLKFMVYLQKENIIDESGMPKERFSAEFPKEGPSILRIQQVVRGDSAAYFCASSPPRDKSGEKLFFGSGTQLSVL.

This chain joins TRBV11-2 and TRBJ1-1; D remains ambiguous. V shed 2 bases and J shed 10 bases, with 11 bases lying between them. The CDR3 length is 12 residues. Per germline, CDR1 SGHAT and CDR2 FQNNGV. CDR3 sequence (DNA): TGTGCCAGCAGCTTAAGTGGAGTCGGAGCTTTCTTT. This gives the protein CASSLSGVGAFF. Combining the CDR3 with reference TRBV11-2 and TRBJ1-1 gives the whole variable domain EAGVAQSPRYKIIEKRQSVAFWCNPISGHATLYWYQQILGQGPKLLIQFQNNGVVDDSQLPKDRFSAERLKGVDSTLKIQPAKLEDSAVYLCASSLSGVGAFFGQGTRLTVV.

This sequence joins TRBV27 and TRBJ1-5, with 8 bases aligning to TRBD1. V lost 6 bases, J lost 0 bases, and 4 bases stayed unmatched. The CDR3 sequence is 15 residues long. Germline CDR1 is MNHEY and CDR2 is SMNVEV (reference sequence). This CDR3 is CASRIQGDSNQPQHF. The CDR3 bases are TGTGCCAGCAGGATACAGGGGGATAGCAATCAGCCCCAGCATTTT.

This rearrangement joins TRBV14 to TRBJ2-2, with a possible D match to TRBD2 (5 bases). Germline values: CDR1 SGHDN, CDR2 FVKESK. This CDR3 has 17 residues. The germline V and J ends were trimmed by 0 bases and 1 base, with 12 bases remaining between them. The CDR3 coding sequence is TGTGCCAGCAGCCAAGACCTCGCCCGGGGGAACACCGGGGAGCTGTTTTTT. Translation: CASSQDLARGNTGELFF.

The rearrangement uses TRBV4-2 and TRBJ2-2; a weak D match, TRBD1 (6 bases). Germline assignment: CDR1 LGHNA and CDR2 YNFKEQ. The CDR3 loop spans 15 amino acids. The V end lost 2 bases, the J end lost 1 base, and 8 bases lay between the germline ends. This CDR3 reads CASSQMGQNTGELFF. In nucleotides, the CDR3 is TGTGCCAGCAGCCAAATGGGACAGAACACCGGGGAGCTGTTTTTT.

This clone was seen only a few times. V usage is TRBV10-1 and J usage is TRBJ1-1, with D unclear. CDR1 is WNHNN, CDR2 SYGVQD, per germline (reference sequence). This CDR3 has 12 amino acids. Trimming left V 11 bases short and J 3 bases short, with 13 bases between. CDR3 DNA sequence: TGCGCCCCCAGCGGAGGCGACACTGAAGCTTTCTTT. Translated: CAPSGGDTEAFF.

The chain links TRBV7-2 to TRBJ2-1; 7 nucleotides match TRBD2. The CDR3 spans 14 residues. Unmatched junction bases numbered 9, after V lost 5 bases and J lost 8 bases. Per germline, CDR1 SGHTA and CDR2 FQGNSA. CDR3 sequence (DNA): TGTGCCAGCAGCCCCGCCGGGACTACCGATGAGCAGTTCTTC. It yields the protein CASSPAGTTDEQFF.

The CDR3 nucleotides read TGTGCTAGTGGTTTGGATCTCGGGACAGGGCAGTTTGGGGAGCTGTTTTTT. Protein: CASGLDLGTGQFGELFF. The J gene is TRBJ2-2, the V gene TRBV12-5; TRBD1 matches at 9 bases. Germline V gene sequence: CDR1 LGHNT, CDR2 FRNRAP. The CDR3 covers 17 residues. V shed 1 base, J shed 8 bases, and the junction held 11 bases outside the gene matches.

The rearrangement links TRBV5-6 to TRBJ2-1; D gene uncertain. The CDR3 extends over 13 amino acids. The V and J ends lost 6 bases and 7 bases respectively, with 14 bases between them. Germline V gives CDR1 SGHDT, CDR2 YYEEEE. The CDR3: CASTPNPWNEQFF. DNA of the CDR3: TGTGCCAGCACCCCTAACCCCTGGAATGAGCAGTTCTTC. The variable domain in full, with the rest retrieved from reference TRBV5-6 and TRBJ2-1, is DAGVTQSPTHLIKTRGQQVTLRCSPKSGHDTVSWYQQALGQGPQFIFQYYEEEERQRGNFPDRFSGHQFPNYSSELNVNALLLGDSALYLCASTPNPWNEQFFGPGTRLTVL.

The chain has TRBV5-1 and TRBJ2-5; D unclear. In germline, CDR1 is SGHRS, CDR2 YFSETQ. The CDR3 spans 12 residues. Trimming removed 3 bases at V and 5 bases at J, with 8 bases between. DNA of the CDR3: TGCGCCAGCAGCTACGCGGAGGAGACCCAGTACTTC. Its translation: CASSYAEETQYF.